The source of this TCR beta chain is a study of cytomegalovirus exposure and HLA in healthy donors. Study-level results: Prior analysis indicated that the majority of TCR beta V segments exhibited productivity approximately 87% or approximately 30% of the time. A later analysis by the authors found several of the most significant clusters apparently linked to common viral pathogens.

Concerning this clone itself: Its antigen is as yet unknown.

PCR involved 60 Vbeta and 13 Jbeta primers. Method: immunoSEQ multiplex PCR; TCRdb's copy keeps in-frame clones and lacks some. Among about 50,000 clones listed, 60% to 85% were seen once. The length of the CDR3 is 16 residues. The germline V gene encodes CDR1 SGHRS and CDR2 YFSETQ. The ends lost 0 bases at V and 6 bases at J; junction bases unmatched: 10. Source material: PBMCs. The rearrangement uses TRBV5-1 and TRBJ2-7, with 9 bases that match TRBD2. The receptor was isolated from a man aged 25 to 45 in good health and CMV-seropositive. The CDR3 loop is CASSLAPAGGQREQYF. The CDR3 DNA reads as TGCGCCAGCAGCTTGGCACCAGCGGGGGGCCAACGCGAGCAGTACTTC.